This T cell receptor beta chain was captured in a study of blood T cell repertoires in COVID-19. Study-wide context: COVID-19 samples, acute and convalescent, were from the United States, Italy and Spain. T cells, B-cell-depleted T cells, or PBMCs provided the cDNA or gDNA that served as material.

A single count supports this clone. Per the study methods: Quantification of nucleated cells was approximated via reference gene primer amplification. Libraries were prepared by immunoSEQ multiplex PCR; TCRdb keeps only in-frame clonotypes and omits some of them. V, J and clone size were drawn from that table, and D and trimming were deduced from the DNA. The table records 100,000 to 150,000 clones, approximately 83% of them present only once. The CDR3 contains 13 residues. The germline V gene encodes CDR1 MDHEN and CDR2 SYDVKM. V lost 6 bases, J lost 6 bases, and 14 bases lay in between. The source material was peripheral blood. The chain links TRBV28 to TRBJ1-2, with a tentative D call TRBD1 (6 bases). The receptor's source is a man in his 60s with acute or convalescent COVID-19. CDR3 nucleotide sequence: TGTGCCAGCAGCTCTTACAGGGACGATGGCTACACCTTC. Protein: CASSSYRDDGYTF.